This is a list of T cell receptor beta chains from one sample in a study of T-cell memory formation after mild COVID-19. MiXCR was run by TCRdb on the 5' RACE reads, yielding one entry per CDR3 protein. The data hold 200,000 to 300,000 distinct CDR3 sequences, with 15% to 19% observed a single time. Sequencing input: PBMCs or a T cell subset sorted from them (not recorded which). These receptors came from an adult woman who had mild COVID-19 (a few samples of this study predate the infection). Cell type and time point are not known. Both conserved end residues are part of each CDR3. Fields, in order: J gene, V gene, D gene, clone size, CDR3 protein, CDR3 DNA. D genes are given only for firm matches. Expanded clones are given a class, and other clones once, few, many or no size at all.

TRBJ2-1 | TRBV24-1 | TRBD2 | NA | CATSRLANNEQFF | TGTGCCACCAGCCGACTAGCGAACAATGAGCAGTTCTTC
TRBJ1-1 | TRBV12-3/TRBV12-4 | NA | few | CASSSQRTANTEAFF | TGTGCCAGCAGTTCCCAAAGGACGGCGAACACTGAAGCTTTCTTT
TRBJ2-5 | TRBV4-2 | TRBD2 | NA | CASSRGLAGEETQYF | TGTGCAAGCAGCCGGGGACTAGCGGGGGAAGAGACCCAGTACTTC
TRBJ2-3 | TRBV9 | NA | NA | CASSGTGNTQYF | TGTGCCAGCAGCGGGACTGGAAATACGCAGTATTTT
TRBJ2-1 | TRBV12-3/TRBV12-4 | NA | NA | CASSLNPDSRHGEQFF | TGTGCCAGCAGTCTAAACCCGGACAGCCGCCACGGTGAGCAGTTCTTC
TRBJ2-7 | TRBV18 | NA | few | CASSPDGLQSYEQYF | TGTGCCAGCTCACCAGACGGGCTCCAGTCCTACGAGCAGTACTTC
TRBJ1-2 | TRBV29-1 | TRBD1 | NA | CSVFPELWRGRQNYGYTF | TGCAGCGTTTTCCCCGAGCTTTGGAGGGGGCGGCAGAACTATGGCTACACCTTC
TRBJ1-1 | TRBV15 | NA | NA | CATSKQMNTEAFF | TGTGCCACCAGCAAACAAATGAACACTGAAGCTTTCTTT
TRBJ2-3 | TRBV12-3/TRBV12-4 | TRBD1 | NA | CASSPYRGRKDTQYF | TGTGCCAGCAGCCCCTATAGGGGGCGAAAAGATACGCAGTATTTT
TRBJ2-3 | TRBV3-1 | TRBD2 | many | CASSPRLAAVSTDTQYF | TGTGCCAGCAGCCCGCGACTAGCGGCGGTTAGCACAGATACGCAGTATTTT
TRBJ1-2 | TRBV7-9 | TRBD1 | NA | CASSSNNRDRVRGYTF | TGTGCCAGCAGCTCTAACAATAGGGACAGGGTGCGAGGCTACACCTTC
TRBJ2-7 | TRBV6-2/TRBV6-3 | TRBD1 | NA | CASSTPGQGTRDEQYF | TGTGCCAGCAGTACCCCGGGACAGGGGACCCGGGACGAGCAGTACTTC
TRBJ1-2 | TRBV5-6 | NA | NA | CASSLLGQLDYGYTF | TGTGCCAGCAGCTTGCTCGGGCAACTCGACTATGGCTACACCTTC
TRBJ2-2 | TRBV5-1 | TRBD2 | few | CASTQGTSRTGELFF | TGCGCCAGCACCCAAGGGACTAGCAGAACCGGGGAGCTGTTTTTT
TRBJ1-1 | TRBV29-1 | TRBD1 | few | CSVGWTGGANTEAFF | TGCAGCGTTGGCTGGACAGGAGGGGCGAACACTGAAGCTTTCTTT
TRBJ2-1 | TRBV3-1 | NA | few | CASSRSGSLTNEQFF | TGTGCCAGCAGCCGGTCAGGGAGTTTGACTAATGAGCAGTTCTTC
TRBJ1-5 | TRBV12-3/TRBV12-4 | TRBD1 | few | CASSLKLGQVNQPQHF | TGTGCCAGCAGTTTAAAGCTGGGACAGGTAAATCAGCCCCAGCATTTT
TRBJ1-4 | TRBV3-1 | NA | NA | CASSPTNPAEKLFF | TGTGCCAGCAGCCCGACCAACCCGGCCGAAAAACTGTTTTTT
TRBJ2-1 | TRBV10-3 | TRBD2 | many | CAISPGGNEQFF | TGTGCCATCAGCCCCGGGGGGAATGAGCAGTTCTTC
TRBJ2-6 | TRBV7-9 | NA | many | CASSPPGVSGANVLTF | TGTGCCAGCAGCCCTCCAGGGGTTTCTGGGGCCAACGTCCTGACTTTC
TRBJ2-3 | TRBV12-3/TRBV12-4 | TRBD2 | NA | CASSLALAGATDTQYF | TGTGCCAGCAGCTTAGCACTAGCGGGGGCCACAGATACGCAGTATTTT
TRBJ1-1 | TRBV12-5 | NA | few | CASGLGFNTEAFF | TGTGCTAGTGGACTAGGATTTAACACTGAAGCTTTCTTT
TRBJ1-2 | TRBV25-1 | NA | NA | CASSESGSTLSGYTF | TGTGCCAGCAGTGAAAGTGGCAGTACGTTAAGTGGCTACACCTTC
TRBJ1-4 | TRBV4-1 | NA | few | CASSQDNGKLFF | TGCGCCAGCAGCCAAGATAATGGAAAACTGTTTTTT
TRBJ2-7 | TRBV4-3 | TRBD1 | few | CASSQDVQGARYEQYF | TGCGCCAGCAGCCAAGATGTTCAGGGGGCGCGCTACGAGCAGTACTTC
TRBJ1-4 | TRBV12-3/TRBV12-4 | NA | few | CASSLGSTNEKLFF | TGTGCCAGCAGTTTAGGATCAACTAATGAAAAACTGTTTTTT
TRBJ1-1 | TRBV7-9 | NA | few | CASSLIKRQGFEAFF | TGTGCCAGCAGCTTAATAAAGCGGCAGGGTTTTGAAGCTTTCTTT
TRBJ2-1 | TRBV12-3/TRBV12-4 | NA | many | CASSFLVGTEQFF | TGTGCCAGCAGTTTCCTTGTAGGGACAGAGCAGTTCTTC
TRBJ2-3 | TRBV5-1 | TRBD2 | NA | CASSLGLAGVSSTDTQYF | TGCGCCAGCAGCTTGGGGCTAGCGGGAGTTTCGAGCACAGATACGCAGTATTTT